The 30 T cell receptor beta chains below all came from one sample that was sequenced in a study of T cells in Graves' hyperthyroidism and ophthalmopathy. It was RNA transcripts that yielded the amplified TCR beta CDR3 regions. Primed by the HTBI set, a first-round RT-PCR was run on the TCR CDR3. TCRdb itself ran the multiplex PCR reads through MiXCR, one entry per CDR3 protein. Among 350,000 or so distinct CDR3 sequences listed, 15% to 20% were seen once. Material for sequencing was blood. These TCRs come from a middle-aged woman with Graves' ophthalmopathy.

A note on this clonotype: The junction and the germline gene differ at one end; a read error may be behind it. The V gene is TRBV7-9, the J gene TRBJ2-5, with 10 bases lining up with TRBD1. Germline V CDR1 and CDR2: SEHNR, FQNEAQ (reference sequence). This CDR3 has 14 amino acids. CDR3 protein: CASRHDRGQETRYF. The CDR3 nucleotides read TGTGCCAGCAGGCACGACAGGGGGCAAGAGACCCGGTACTTC.

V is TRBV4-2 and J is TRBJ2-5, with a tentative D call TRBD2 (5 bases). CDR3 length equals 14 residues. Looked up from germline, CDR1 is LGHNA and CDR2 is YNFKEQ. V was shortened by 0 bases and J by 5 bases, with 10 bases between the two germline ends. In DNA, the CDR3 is TGTGCCAGCAGCCAAGAAGGAATAGCGGAGACCCAGTACTTC. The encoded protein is CASSQEGIAETQYF.

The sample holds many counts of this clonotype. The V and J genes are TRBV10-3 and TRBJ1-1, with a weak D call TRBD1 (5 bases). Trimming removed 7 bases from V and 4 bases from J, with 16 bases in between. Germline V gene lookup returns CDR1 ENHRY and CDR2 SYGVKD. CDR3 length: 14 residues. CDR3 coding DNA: TGTGCCATCACCCTGACAGCGGGCGGCACTGAAGCTTTCTTT. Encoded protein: CAITLTAGGTEAFF.

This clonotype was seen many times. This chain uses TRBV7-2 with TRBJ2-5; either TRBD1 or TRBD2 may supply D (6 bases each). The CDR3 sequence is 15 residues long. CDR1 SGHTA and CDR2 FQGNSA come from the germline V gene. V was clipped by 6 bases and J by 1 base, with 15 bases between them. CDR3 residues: CASSPGATIQETQYF. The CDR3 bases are TGTGCCAGCAGTCCGGGGGCAACGATCCAAGAGACCCAGTACTTC.

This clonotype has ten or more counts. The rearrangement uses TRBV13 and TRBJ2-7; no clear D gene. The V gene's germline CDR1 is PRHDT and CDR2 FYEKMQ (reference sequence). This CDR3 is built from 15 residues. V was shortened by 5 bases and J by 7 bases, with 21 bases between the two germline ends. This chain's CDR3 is CASSRVSDPRAEQYF. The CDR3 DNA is TGTGCCAGCAGCCGAGTCAGCGACCCCAGAGCAGAGCAGTACTTC.

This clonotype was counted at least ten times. Written as DNA, the CDR3 is TGTGCCACCAAAGGCAGGGACAGGGGTCTCGGCAGTAGGACCATTCAGTACTTC. It yields the protein CATKGRDRGLGSRTIQYF. The rearrangement joins TRBV28 to TRBJ2-4; TRBD1 matches 10 bases. After removal of 10 bases from V and 9 bases from J, the junction contained 24 bases not matched to a gene. The CDR3 has 18 amino acids. CDR1 is MDHEN and CDR2 is SYDVKM in the germline V gene.

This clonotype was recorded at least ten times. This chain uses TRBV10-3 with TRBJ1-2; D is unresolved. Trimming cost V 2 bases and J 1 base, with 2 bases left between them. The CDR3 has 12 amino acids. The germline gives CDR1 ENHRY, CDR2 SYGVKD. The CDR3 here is CAISESNYGYTF. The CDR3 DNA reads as TGTGCCATCAGTGAGAGTAACTATGGCTACACCTTC.

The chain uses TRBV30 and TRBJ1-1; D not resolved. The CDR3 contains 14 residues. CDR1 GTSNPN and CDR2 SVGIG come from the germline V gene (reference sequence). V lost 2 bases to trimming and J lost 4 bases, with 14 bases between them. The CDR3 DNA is TGTGCCTGGAGTATTACGGTCAGGAGCACTGAAGCTTTCTTT. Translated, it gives CAWSITVRSTEAFF.

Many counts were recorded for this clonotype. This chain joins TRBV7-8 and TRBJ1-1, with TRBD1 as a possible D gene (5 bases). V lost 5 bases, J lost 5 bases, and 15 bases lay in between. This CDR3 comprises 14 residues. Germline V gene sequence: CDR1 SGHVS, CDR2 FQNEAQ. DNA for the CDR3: TGTGCCAGCAGCCCCCAGGGAGGGGTTACTGAAGCTTTCTTT. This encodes CASSPQGGVTEAFF.

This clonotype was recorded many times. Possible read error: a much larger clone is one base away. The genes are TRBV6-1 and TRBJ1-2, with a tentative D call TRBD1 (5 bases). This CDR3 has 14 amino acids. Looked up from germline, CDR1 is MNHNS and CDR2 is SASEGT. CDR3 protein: CASSTGPRNYGYIF. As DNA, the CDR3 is TGTGCCAGCAGTACAGGACCGCGAAACTATGGCTACATCTTC.

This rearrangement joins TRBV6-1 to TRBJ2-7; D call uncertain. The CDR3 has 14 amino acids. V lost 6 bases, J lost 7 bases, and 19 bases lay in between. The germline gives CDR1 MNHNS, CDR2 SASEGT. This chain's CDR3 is CASSSFSGRYEQYF. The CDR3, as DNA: TGTGCCAGCAGCAGTTTTTCCGGGCGGTATGAGCAGTACTTC.

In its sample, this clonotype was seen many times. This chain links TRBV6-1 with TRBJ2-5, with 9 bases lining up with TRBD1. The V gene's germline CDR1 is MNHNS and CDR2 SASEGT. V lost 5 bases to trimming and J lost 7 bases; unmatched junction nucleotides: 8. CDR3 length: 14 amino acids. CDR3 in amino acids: CASSLRDRASTQYF. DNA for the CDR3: TGTGCCAGCAGTCTCCGGGACAGGGCTTCGACCCAGTACTTC.

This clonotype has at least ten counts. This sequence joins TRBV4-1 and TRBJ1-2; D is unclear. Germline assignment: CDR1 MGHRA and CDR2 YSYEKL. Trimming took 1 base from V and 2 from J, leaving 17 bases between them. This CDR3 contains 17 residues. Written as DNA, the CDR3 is TGCGCCAGCAGCCAAGGGCCCACGGGGATTCTGAACTATGGCTACACCTTC. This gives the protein CASSQGPTGILNYGYTF.

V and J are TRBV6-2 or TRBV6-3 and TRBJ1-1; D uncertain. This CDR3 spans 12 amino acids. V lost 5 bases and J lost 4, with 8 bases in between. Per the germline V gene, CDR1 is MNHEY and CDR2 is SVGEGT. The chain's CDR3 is CASSRVATEAFF. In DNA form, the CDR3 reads TGTGCCAGCAGTCGCGTCGCCACTGAAGCTTTCTTT.

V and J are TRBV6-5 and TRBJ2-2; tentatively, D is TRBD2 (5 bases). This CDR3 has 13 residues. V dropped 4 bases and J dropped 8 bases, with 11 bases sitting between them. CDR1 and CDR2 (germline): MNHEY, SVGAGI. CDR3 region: CASSFKTGGELFF. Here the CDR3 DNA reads TGTGCCAGCAGTTTCAAGACGGGGGGGGAGCTGTTTTTT.

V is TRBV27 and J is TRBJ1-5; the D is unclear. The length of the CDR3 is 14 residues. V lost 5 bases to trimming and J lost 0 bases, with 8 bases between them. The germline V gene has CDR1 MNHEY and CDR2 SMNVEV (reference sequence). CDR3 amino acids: CASSPSNSNQPQHF. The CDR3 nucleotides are TGTGCCAGCAGTCCCTCCAATAGCAATCAGCCCCAGCATTTT.

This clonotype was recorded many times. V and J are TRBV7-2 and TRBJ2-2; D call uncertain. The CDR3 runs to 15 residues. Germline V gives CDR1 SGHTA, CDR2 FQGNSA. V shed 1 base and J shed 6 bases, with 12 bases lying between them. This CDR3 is CASSLVLGVSGELFF. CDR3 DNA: TGTGCCAGCAGCTTAGTTTTGGGTGTTTCCGGGGAGCTGTTTTTT. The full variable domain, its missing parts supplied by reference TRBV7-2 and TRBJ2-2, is GAGVSQSPSNKVTEKGKDVELRCDPISGHTALYWYRQSLGQGLEFLIYFQGNSAPDKSGLPSDRFSAERTGGSVSTLTIQRTQQEDSAVYLCASSLVLGVSGELFFGEGSRLTVL.

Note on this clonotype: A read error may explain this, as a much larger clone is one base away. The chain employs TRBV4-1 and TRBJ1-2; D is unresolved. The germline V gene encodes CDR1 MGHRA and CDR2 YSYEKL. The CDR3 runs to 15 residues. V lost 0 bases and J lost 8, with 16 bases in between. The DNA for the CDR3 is TGCGCCAGCAGCCAAGAAGAGGACCCCGGAGCGGGCTACACCTTC. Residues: CASSQEEDPGAGYTF.

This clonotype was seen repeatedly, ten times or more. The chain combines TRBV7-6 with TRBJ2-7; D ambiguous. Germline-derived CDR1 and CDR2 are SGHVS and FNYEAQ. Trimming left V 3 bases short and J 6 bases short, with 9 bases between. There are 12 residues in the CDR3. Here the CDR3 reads CASSFRPGEQYF. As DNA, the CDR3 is TGTGCCAGCAGCTTTCGCCCGGGCGAGCAGTACTTC.

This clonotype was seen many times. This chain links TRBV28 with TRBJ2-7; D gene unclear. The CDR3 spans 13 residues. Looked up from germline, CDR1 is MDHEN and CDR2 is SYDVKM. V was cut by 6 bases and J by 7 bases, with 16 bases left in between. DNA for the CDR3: TGTGCCAGCAGCCCCACCCCTCTATGGGAGCAGTACTTC. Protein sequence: CASSPTPLWEQYF.

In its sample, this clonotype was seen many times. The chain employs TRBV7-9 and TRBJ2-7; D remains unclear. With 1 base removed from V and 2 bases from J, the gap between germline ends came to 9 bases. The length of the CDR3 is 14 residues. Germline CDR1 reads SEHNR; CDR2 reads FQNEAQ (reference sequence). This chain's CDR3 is CASSLVEDPYEQYF. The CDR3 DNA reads TGTGCCAGCAGCTTAGTAGAGGACCCCTACGAGCAGTACTTC.

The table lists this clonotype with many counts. The CDR3 here is CASSRGTSGTDYEQYF. The CDR3 DNA is TGTGCCAGCAGCCGAGGGACTAGCGGAACGGACTACGAGCAGTACTTC. The V and J genes are TRBV28 and TRBJ2-7; 11 bases are shared with TRBD2. The V segment lost 6 bases and the J segment 3 bases; nucleotides outside the gene matches: 10. Germline assignment: CDR1 MDHEN and CDR2 SYDVKM. The CDR3 totals 16 residues. The entire variable domain, with the rest obtained from reference TRBV28 and TRBJ2-7, is as follows: DVKVTQSSRYLVKRTGEKVFLECVQDMDHENMFWYRQDPGLGLRLIYFSYDVKMKEKGDIPEGYSVSREKKERFSLILESASTNQTSMYLCASSRGTSGTDYEQYFGPGTRLTVT.

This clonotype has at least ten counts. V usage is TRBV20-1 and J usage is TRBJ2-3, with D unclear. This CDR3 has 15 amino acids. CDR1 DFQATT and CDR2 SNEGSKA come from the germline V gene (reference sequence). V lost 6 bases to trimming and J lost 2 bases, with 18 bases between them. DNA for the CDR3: TGCAGTGCCCGACCGACCCCGTCTCTCACAGATACGCAGTATTTT. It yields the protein CSARPTPSLTDTQYF.

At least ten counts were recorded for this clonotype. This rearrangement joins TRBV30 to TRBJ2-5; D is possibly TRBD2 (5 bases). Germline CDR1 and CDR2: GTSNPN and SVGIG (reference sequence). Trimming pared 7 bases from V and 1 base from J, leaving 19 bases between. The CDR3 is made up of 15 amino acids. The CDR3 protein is CAFSVGAEAQETQYF. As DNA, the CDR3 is TGTGCCTTCTCGGTGGGAGCGGAGGCCCAAGAGACCCAGTACTTC.

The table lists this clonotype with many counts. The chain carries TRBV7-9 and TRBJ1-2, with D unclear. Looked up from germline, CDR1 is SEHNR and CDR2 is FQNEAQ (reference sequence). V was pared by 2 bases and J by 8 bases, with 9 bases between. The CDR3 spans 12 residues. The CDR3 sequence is CASSLTADGYTF. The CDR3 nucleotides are TGTGCCAGCAGCTTAACCGCAGACGGCTACACCTTC.

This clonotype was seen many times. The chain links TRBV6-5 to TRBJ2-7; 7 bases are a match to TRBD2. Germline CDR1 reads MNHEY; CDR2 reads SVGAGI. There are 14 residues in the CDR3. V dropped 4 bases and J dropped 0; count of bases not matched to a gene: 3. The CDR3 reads CASSFKRDSYEQYF. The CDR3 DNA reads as TGTGCCAGCAGTTTTAAGCGGGACTCCTACGAGCAGTACTTC.

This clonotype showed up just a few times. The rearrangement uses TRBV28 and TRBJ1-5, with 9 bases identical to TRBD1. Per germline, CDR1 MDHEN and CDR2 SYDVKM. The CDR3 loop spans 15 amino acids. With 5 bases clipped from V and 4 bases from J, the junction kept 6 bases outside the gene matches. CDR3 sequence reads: CASSTGTGQNQPQHF. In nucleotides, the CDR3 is TGTGCCAGCAGTACCGGGACAGGGCAAAATCAGCCCCAGCATTTT.

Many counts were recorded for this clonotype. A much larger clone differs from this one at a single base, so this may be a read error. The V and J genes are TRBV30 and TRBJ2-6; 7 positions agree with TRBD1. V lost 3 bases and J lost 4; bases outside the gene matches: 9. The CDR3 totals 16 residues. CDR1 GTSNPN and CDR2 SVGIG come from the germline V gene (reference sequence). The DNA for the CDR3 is TGTGCCTGGAGATGGGCAGGGGGTTCAGGGGCCAACGTCCTGACTTTC. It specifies CAWRWAGGSGANVLTF.

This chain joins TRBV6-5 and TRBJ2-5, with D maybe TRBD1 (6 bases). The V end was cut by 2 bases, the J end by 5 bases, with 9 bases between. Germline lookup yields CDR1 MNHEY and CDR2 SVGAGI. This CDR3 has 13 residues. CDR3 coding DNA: TGTGCCAGCAGTTACGCAGGGGTGGAGACCCAGTACTTC. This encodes CASSYAGVETQYF.

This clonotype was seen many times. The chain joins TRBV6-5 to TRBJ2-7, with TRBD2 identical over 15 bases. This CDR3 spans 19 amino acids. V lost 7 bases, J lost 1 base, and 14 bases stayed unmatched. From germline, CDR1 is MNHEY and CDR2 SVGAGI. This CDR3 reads CASTPGTSGRYRISYEQYF. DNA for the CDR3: TGTGCCAGCACCCCCGGGACTAGCGGGAGGTACCGAATTTCCTACGAGCAGTACTTC.